This T cell receptor (beta chain) derives from a study of beta chain features in type 1 diabetes (dated by TCRdb to 2017 to 2018). Study-wide context: Mean age, gender distribution, total cell number and subset yield did not differ between patients and healthy donors. Across all samples, around 100 million sorted cells were examined, and cell number per subset correlated strongly with RNA yield. In the study, recently diagnosed type 1 diabetes patients and matched healthy donors were compared on the TCRB repertoires of their sorted circulating CD4+ T cell subsets. Regulatory and stem cell-like memory subsets were isolated from only 8 patients and roughly eight healthy donors, whereas naive and central memory subsets came from all 30 or so donors.

A few counts support this clone. Its antigen remains undetermined. No quality values exist for individual bases; no much larger clone is one base distant. The entire amount of isolated RNA was reverse transcribed using the High Capacity cDNA Reverse Transcription Kit, so the sequenced TCRB transcripts were expressed ones. Deep immunoSEQ sequencing was performed on naive, central memory and regulatory T cell samples, with an average of around 3.5 million total reads per sample. After sorted cells were lysed in RLT buffer, RNA was extracted with DNase-treated RNeasy Micro or Mini kits, with the choice depending on cell number. To prevent cross-contamination, every cell subset was processed on its own, while patient and healthy donor samples were processed together. The immunoSEQ multiplex PCR was used to amplify TCRB sequences from cDNA, generating 87-bp fragments that spanned the CDR3 region. Amplicons were sequenced on the Illumina HiSeq platform. The study's own analysis went as follows. Synthetic template baselines were used to correct PCR bias computationally, reads within Hamming distance 2 were collapsed, and singletons that could not be merged were discarded. Reads were aligned to IMGT to assign V, D and J genes, CDR3 length, and insertions or deletions at six rearrangement sites. Within each subset, clonotype counts were normalized to the number of sorted cells before true diversity and Gini coefficients were calculated with the tcR R package. The overlap coefficient, calculated on TCRB nucleotide sequences, was used to quantify repertoire sharing. Out-of-frame TCRB sequences from naive cells were analyzed to stand in for the pre-selection repertoire. Drawn from immuneACCESS, this table holds only the in-frame rearrangements with V and J called that TCRdb kept. Clones are partly lost; checked studies trace under half to an unresolved V gene and leave the rest unexplained. V, J and clone size derive from that table, while D and trimming were established from the DNA sequence. The sample yields hundreds of thousands of clones; 15% were counted once. The ten largest clones capture around 0.015% of the sample.

General study outcomes and caveats: HLA sub-analyses involved small numbers of individuals, so any influence of HLA type on TCRB rearrangement remained unresolved. Naive, central memory and regulatory TCRB repertoires appeared to be more similar among patients than among healthy donors. Because cDNA rather than genomic DNA was sequenced, highly expressing activated cells could have been over-represented, although no difference in activation and CD3 levels was found between groups. Shorter templates might be favored by PCR, yet because patient and control samples were amplified and corrected together, any such skew would affect both groups equally. Type 1 diabetes patients showed a moderate but significant shortening of TCRB CDR3 length in all four CD4+ subsets. Fewer insertions and more nucleotide deletions at VDJ recombination sites were observed in patients with type 1 diabetes, implying thymic rearrangement abnormalities.

Each donor gave one peripheral blood draw, around 0.12 L on average, collected into heparinised tubes. A BD FACSAria II and a panel including CD45RO, CCR7, CD25, CD127, CD95 and CD27 were used to sort naive, central memory, regulatory and stem cell-like memory CD4+ T cells. Purity was above 95% for every sorted population. PBMCs were isolated right away by Lymphoprep density gradient centrifugation and were stained directly, without culture. So that batch effects would be minimized, each experiment stained and sorted samples in pairs, pairing one healthy donor with one patient. Sequencing was performed on naive CD4+ T cells from blood. Explained via the paper, the cell subset or site label denotes: true naive CD4+ T cells. The sequence was collected from a man younger than 35 with type 1 diabetes.

The DNA is as follows: TGTGCCACGGGGACTAGGGTACTCTATGAGCAGTTCTTC. Translated, this gives CATGTRVLYEQFF. This receptor chain uses TRBV6-1 and TRBJ2-1, with 8 bases aligning to TRBD2. From a lookup of the germline V gene, CDR1 and CDR2 are MNHNS and SASEGT. Including cysteine and phenylalanine, the CDR3 has 13 amino acids. The sequence is cut down to CDR3 DNA, 39 bases in frame from base 1. Trimming removed 10 bases from V and 8 bases from J; the gene matches leave 10 bases unexplained.